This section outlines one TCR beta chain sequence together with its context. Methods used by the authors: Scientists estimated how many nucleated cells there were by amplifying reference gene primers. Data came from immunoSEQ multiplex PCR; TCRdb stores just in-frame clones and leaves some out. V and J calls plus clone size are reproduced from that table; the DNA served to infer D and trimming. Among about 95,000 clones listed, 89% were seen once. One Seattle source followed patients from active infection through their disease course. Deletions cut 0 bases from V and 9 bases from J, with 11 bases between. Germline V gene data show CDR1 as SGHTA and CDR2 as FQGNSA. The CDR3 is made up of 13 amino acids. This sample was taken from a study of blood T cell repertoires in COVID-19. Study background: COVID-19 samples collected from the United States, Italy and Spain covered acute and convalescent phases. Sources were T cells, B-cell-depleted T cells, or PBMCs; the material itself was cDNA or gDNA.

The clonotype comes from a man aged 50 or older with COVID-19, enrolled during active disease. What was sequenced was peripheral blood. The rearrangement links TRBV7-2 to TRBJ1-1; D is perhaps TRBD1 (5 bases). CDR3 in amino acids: CASSLARAGKAFF. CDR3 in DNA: TGTGCCAGCAGCTTAGCCCGGGCAGGGAAAGCTTTCTTT.